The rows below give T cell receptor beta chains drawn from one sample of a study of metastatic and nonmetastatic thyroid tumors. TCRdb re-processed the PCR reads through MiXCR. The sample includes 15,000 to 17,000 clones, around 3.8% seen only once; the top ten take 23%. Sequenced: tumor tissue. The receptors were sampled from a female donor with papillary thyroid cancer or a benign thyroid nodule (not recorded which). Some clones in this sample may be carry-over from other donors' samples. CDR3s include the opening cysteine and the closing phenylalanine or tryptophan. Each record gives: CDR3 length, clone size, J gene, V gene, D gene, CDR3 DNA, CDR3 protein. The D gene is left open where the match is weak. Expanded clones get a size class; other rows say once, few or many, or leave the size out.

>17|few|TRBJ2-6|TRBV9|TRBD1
TGTGCCAGCTGCCGGGACAGGGGGCCCTCTGGGGCCAACGCCCTGACTTTC
CASCRDRGPSGANALTF
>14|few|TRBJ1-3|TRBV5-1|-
TGCGCCAGCAGCTTGGTCGTAATTGGAAACACCATATATTTT
CASSLVVIGNTIYF
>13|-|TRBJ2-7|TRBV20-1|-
TGCAGTGCTAGAAGCAGGACCTTCTACGAGCAGTACTTC
CSARSRTFYEQYF
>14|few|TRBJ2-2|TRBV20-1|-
TGCAGTGCTAGACTCCCGAGGGGCACCGGGGAGCTGTTTTTT
CSARLPRGTGELFF
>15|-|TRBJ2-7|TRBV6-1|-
TGTGCCAGCAGTGAGGGTCACATGAGCTCCTACGAGCAGTACTTC
CASSEGHMSSYEQYF
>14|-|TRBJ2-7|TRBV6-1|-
TGTGCCAGCAGTCCCAGGGACCTAGCCTACGAGCAGTACTTC
CASSPRDLAYEQYF
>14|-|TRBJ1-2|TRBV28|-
TGTGCCAGCAGTGGAGGGATTCGGGACTATGGCTACACCTTC
CASSGGIRDYGYTF
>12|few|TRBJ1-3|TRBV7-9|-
TGTGCCAGCAGCTTAAGAGGAAACACCATATATTTT
CASSLRGNTIYF
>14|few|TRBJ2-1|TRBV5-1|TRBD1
TGCGCCAGCAGCTTGGGGGACAGGGCAAATGAGCAGTTCTTC
CASSLGDRANEQFF
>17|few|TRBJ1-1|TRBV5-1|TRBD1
TGCGCCAGCAGCTTGGGGTTGTGGGACAGGGGGCATACTGAAGCTTTCTTT
CASSLGLWDRGHTEAFF
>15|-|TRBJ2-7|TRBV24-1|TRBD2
TGTGCCACCAGTGCCCCCGGGACTAGCGGTTACGAGCAGTACTTC
CATSAPGTSGYEQYF
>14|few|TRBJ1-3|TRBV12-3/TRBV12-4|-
TGTGCCAGCAACGACAGTCCATCCGGAAACACCATATATTTT
CASNDSPSGNTIYF
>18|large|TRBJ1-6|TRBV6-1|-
TGTGCCAGCAGTTTCAACCCGCCCGCGAACTCCTATAATTCACCCCTCCACTTT
CASSFNPPANSYNSPLHF
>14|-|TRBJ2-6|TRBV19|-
TGTGCCAGTAATTCGGACTCTGGGGCCAACGTCCTGACTTTC
CASNSDSGANVLTF
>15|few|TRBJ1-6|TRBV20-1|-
TGCAGTGCTAGAGATCCACAGGGACGAAATTCACCCCTCCACTTT
CSARDPQGRNSPLHF
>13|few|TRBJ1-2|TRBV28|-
TGTGCCAGCAGATCCTACAGCTACTATGGGTACGCCTTC
CASRSYSYYGYAF
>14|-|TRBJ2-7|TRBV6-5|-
TGTGCCAGCAGTCACAGGGCCTCCTACTACGAGCAGTACTTC
CASSHRASYYEQYF
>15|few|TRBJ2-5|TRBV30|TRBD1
TGTGCCTGGAGTGGGGGACAGGGAGGGAAGCAGACCCAGTACTTC
CAWSGGQGGKQTQYF